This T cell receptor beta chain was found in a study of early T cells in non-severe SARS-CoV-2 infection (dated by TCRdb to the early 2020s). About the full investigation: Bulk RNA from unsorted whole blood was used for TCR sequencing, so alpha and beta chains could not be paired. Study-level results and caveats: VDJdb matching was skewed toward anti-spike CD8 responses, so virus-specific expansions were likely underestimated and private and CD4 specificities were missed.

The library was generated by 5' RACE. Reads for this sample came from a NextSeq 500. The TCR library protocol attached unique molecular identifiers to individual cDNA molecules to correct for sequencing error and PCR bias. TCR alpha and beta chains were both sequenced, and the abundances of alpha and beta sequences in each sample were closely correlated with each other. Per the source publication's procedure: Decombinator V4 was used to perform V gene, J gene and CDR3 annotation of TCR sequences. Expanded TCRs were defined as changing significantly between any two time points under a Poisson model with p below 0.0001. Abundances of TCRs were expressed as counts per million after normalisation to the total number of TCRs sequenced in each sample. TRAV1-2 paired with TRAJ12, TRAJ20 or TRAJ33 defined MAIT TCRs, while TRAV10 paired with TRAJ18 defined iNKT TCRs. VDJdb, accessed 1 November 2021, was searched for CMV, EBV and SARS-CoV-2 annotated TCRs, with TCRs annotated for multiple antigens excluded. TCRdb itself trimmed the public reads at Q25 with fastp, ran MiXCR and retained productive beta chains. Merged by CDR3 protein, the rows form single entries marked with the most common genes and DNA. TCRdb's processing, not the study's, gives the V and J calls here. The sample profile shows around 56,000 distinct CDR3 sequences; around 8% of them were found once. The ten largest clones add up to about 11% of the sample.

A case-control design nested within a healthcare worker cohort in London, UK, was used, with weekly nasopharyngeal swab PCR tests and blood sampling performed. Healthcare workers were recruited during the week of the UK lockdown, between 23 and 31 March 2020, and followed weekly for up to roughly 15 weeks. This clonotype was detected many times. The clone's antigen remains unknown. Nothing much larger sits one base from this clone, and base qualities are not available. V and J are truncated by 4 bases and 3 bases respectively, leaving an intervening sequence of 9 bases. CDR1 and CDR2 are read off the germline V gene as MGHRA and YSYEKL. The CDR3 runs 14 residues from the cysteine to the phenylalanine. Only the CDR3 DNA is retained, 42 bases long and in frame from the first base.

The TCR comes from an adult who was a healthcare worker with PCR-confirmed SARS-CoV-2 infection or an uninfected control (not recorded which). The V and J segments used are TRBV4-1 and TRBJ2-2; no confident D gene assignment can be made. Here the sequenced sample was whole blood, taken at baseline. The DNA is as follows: TGCGCCAGCAGCCGAACGGATTACACCGGGGAGCTGTTTTTT. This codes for CASSRTDYTGELFF.